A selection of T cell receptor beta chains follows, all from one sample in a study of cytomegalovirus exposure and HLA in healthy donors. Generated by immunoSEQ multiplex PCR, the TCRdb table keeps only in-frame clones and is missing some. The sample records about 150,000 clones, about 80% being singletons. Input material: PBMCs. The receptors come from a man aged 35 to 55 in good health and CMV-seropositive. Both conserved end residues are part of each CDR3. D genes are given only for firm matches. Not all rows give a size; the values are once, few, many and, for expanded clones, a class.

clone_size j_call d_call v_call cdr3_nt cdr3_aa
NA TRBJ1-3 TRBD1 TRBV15 TGTGCCACCAGCAGAGATAGGGGGCGCGGAAACACCATATATTTT CATSRDRGRGNTIYF
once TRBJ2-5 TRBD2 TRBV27 TGTGCCAGCAGTCGGGGACCGGGACTAGCGGGAACGGGGGAGACCCAGTACTTC CASSRGPGLAGTGETQYF
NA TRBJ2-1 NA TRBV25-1 TGTGCCAGCAGTGAGATTGGCGGGACCCACAATGGGCAGTTCTTC CASSEIGGTHNGQFF
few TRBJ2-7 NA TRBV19 TGTGCCAGTAGTAGCAGGGCCGAGCAGTACTTC CASSSRAEQYF
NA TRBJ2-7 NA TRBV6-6 TGTGCCAGCAGTTCCGTCTACGAGCAGTACTTC CASSSVYEQYF
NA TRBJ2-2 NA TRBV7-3 TGTGCCAGCAGCTTACATACTCAGGGGTCGGCCGGGGAGCTGTTTTTT CASSLHTQGSAGELFF
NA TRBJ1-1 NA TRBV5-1 TGCGCCAGCAGCTTGGCAGGGGATGGGGGCACTGAAGCTTTCTTT CASSLAGDGGTEAFF
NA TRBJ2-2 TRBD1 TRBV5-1 TGCGCCAGCAGCCCGTACCGGGACAGCGGTACCGGGGAGCTGTTTTTT CASSPYRDSGTGELFF
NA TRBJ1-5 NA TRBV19 TGTGCCAGTAGTATGGAGGCGGGCAATCAGCCCCAGCATTTT CASSMEAGNQPQHF
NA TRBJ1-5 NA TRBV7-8 TGTGCCAGCAGCCCGGACGGGGGTAGCAATCAGCCCCAGCATTTT CASSPDGGSNQPQHF
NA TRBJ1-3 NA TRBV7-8 TGTGCCAGCAGCTTAGGTGGGCCTTGGAACACCATATATTTT CASSLGGPWNTIYF
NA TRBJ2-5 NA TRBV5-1 TGCGCCAGCAGCTTGGTTAGCCCGAGGAGGGAGACCCAGTACTTC CASSLVSPRRETQYF
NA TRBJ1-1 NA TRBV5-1 TGCGCCAGCAGCTTCGGCACTGAAGCTTTCTTT CASSFGTEAFF
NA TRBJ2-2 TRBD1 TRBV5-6 TGTGCCAGCAGCTCGACAGGGGCGGCGACCACCGGGGAGCTGTTTTTT CASSSTGAATTGELFF
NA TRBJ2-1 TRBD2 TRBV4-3 TGCGCCAGCAGCCAAGAGGTGAGCGGGAGCTCCTACAATGAGCAGTTCTTC CASSQEVSGSSYNEQFF
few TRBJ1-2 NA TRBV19 TGTGCCAGTAGCCCCACGCCTGGGGGGATAAACTATGGCTACACCTTC CASSPTPGGINYGYTF
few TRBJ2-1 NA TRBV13 TGTGCCAGCAGCTCGCCGGGAGATCTCCAAGTACAGTTCTTC CASSSPGDLQVQFF
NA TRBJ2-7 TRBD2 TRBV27 TGTGCCAGCAGCCCCGGGACTAGCGGATACGAGCAGTACTTC CASSPGTSGYEQYF